The clone carrying this TCR beta chain showed up just once. The data were taken from a study of blood T cell repertoires in COVID-19. At the level of the study: From the United States, Italy and Spain came samples of acute and convalescent COVID-19. Sources were T cells, B-cell-depleted T cells, or PBMCs; the material itself was cDNA or gDNA.

In the original processing: Counts of nucleated cells, estimated from reference gene primer amplification, were obtained. Clones were sequenced by immunoSEQ multiplex PCR, and TCRdb holds only the in-frame ones, with some missing. V, J and clone size reflect that table, while D and trimming were determined from the DNA. This sample has over 200,000 clones, with roughly 80% found just once. This sequence was found in a human donor in a cohort sampled during active COVID-19. The sample comprised peripheral blood.

The CDR3 loop is CATIPSDRGGTYEQYF. The CDR3 DNA is TGTGCCACCATTCCCTCTGACAGGGGAGGCACCTACGAGCAGTACTTC. This chain links TRBV24-1 with TRBJ2-7, with 8 bases lining up with TRBD1. J gave up 2 bases and V 8 bases, and 13 bases lay outside the gene matches. This CDR3 comprises 16 residues. The germline V gene encodes CDR1 KGHDR and CDR2 SFDVKD.